This record concerns one T cell receptor beta chain sequence. Antigen specificity is unknown. This sample was included in a study of CXCR3-negative and CXCR3-positive naive CD8 T cells. Preparation of TRB cDNA libraries relied on 5' RACE carrying UMI labels. TCRdb re-analyzed the 5' RACE reads; it lists each CDR3 protein once, without DNA. The repertoire table contains 100,000 to 150,000 distinct CDR3 sequences. The CDR3 is 14 amino acids. CDR1 and CDR2 from the germline V gene are SGHRS and YFSETQ. General study results and limits: TRB CDR3 properties were used to infer TCR strength, and surface CD5 was comparable between naive subsets.

The TCR comes from a human donor in good health. Some clones in this sample may be carry-over from other donors' samples. The sample comprised naive CXCR3- CD8+ T cells from blood. Subset defined: CD45RO-CCR7+CD27+CD95- naive CD8+ T cells lacking CXCR3 (TNR3-). This rearrangement joins TRBV5-1 to TRBJ2-3. CDR3 region: CASRLGYPTDTQYF.